The clone carrying this T cell receptor beta chain was seen at least ten times. TCRdb passed the 5' RACE reads through MiXCR, listing each CDR3 protein once. Of more than 8,000 distinct CDR3 sequences in the sample, less than 30% were seen once. The junction had 4 bases not matched to a gene; V was cut back by 2 bases and J by 4 bases. The germline V gene has CDR1 MNHEY and CDR2 SVGAGI. The CDR3 is made up of 16 amino acids. Cells sorted as Tregs were CD4+, CD25+ and CD127-/low. Sequenced sample: Tregs sorted from blood. This chain links TRBV6-5 with TRBJ1-6; 8 bases map to TRBD1. The sequence came from a female donor with breast cancer. The CDR3 loop reads CASSYQDRAYNSPLHF. In DNA, the CDR3 is TGTGCCAGCAGTTACCAGGACAGGGCTTATAATTCACCCCTCCACTTT.